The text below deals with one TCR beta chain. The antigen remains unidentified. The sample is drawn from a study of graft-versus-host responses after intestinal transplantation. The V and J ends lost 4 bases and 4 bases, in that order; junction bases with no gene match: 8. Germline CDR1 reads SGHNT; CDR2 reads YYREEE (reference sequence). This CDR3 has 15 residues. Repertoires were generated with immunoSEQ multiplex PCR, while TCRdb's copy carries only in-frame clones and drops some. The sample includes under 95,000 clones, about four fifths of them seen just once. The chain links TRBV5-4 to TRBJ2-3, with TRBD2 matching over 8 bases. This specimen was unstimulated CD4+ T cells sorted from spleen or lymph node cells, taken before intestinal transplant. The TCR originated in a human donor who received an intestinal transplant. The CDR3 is CASSPNSGVADTQYF. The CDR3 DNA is TGTGCCAGCAGCCCAAATAGCGGGGTGGCAGATACGCAGTATTTT.